This T cell receptor (beta chain) emerged from a study of response to subunit inactivated influenza vaccine. Whole-study findings and limits: Each seasonal influenza vaccination recruits few new T cells, the authors suggested.

The CDR3 covers 16 residues. Germline lookup yields CDR1 SGHTA and CDR2 FQGNSA. Germline trimming cut 2 bases from V and 1 base from J; bases unmatched to any gene: 8. In the case of this clonotype: Its antigen is unknown.

TCRdb ran MiXCR on the RT-PCR reads and lists one entry per CDR3 protein. The sample lists 650,000 to 800,000 distinct CDR3 sequences, less than 20% occurring once. V and J are TRBV7-2 and TRBJ2-7; 7 nucleotides line up with TRBD2. This TCR was recovered from a man aged 45 to 65 who received an inactivated influenza vaccine. Sample: PBMCs from blood, taken more than 4 days after vaccination. The CDR3 DNA reads as TGTGCCAGCAGCTTAAGGGTGTGGGAGGGATCCTACGAGCAGTACTTC. Protein: CASSLRVWEGSYEQYF.